The T cell receptor (beta chain) described here comes from a study of T cell repertoires in cytomegalovirus infection. Turning to the study itself: Selection of CMV epitopes for the study included recently identified HLA-C-restricted and well-studied HLA-B-restricted ones. Public signatures in TCR beta pointed to CMV infection and matching HLA type. Study observations and caveats: Cumulative public TCR beta family frequency identified carriers of CMV plus the relevant HLA.

This clonotype was seen repeatedly, ten times or more. Its antigen is not identified. TCRdb reprocessed the reads with MiXCR, giving one entry per CDR3 protein. Among 550,000 to 700,000 distinct CDR3 sequences, almost 40% were seen once, and the ten largest hold around 50%. This sequence originates from a human donor in good health (CMV status not recorded). Some clones in this sample may be carry-over from other donors' samples. Sequenced material: cultured PBMCs, taken from culture after CMV antigen stimulation.

CDR3 region: CASSLGQGTEAFF. The CDR3, as DNA: TGTGCCAGCAGCTTGGGACAGGGCACTGAAGCTTTCTTT. The chain links TRBV7-6 to TRBJ1-1, with TRBD1 identical over 9 bases. The germline V gene encodes CDR1 SGHVS and CDR2 FNYEAQ. V gave up 3 bases and J gave up 4 bases; unmatched junction bases: 0. This CDR3 region has 13 residues.